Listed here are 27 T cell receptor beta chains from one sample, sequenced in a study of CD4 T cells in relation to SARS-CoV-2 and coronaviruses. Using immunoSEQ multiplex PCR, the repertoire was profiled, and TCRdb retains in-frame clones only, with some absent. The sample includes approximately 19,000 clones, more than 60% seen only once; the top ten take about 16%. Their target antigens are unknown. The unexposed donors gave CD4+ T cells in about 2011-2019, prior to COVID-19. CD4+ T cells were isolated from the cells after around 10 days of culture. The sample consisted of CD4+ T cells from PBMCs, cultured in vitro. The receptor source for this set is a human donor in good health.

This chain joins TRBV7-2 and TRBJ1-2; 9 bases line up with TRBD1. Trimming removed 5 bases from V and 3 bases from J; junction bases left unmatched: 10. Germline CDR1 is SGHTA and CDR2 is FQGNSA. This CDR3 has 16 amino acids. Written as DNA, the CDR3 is TGTGCCAGCAGCCCAGACGGGACAGGGAAATACTATGGCTACACCTTC. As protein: CASSPDGTGKYYGYTF.

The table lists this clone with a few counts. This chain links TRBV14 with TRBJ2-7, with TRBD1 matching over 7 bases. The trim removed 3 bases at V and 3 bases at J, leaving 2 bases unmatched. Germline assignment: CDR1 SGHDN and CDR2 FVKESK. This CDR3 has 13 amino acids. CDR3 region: CASSQGQFYEQYF. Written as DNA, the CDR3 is TGTGCCAGCAGCCAGGGACAGTTCTACGAGCAGTACTTC.

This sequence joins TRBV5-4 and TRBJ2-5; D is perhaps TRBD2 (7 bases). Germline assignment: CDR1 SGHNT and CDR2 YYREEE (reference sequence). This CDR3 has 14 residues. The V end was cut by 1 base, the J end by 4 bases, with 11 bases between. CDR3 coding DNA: TGTGCCAGCAGCTTGAGGGGGGGCCCAGAGACCCAGTACTTC. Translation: CASSLRGGPETQYF.

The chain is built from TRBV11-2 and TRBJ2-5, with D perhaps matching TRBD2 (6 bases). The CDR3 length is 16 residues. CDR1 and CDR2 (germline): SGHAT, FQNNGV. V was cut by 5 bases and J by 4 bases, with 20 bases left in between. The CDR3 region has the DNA TGTGCCAGCAGCCGACAGTCACAGACTAGTCTAGAGACCCAGTACTTC. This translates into CASSRQSQTSLETQYF.

The chain's CDR3 is CASSRDTRREYF. CDR3 bases: TGTGCCAGCAGCCGGGACACCCGGAGGGAGTACTTC. V and J are TRBV12-3 or TRBV12-4 and TRBJ2-7; D might be TRBD1 or TRBD2, each matching 6 bases. Trimming took off 6 bases at V and 11 bases at J, with 17 bases between the two ends. This CDR3 comprises 12 residues.

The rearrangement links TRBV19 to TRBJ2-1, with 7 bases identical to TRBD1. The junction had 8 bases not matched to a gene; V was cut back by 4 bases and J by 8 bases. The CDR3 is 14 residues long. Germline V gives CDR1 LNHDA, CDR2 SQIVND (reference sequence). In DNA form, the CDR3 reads TGTGCCAGTAGTAATATTAACAGGGGAGATGAGCAGTTCTTC. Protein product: CASSNINRGDEQFF.

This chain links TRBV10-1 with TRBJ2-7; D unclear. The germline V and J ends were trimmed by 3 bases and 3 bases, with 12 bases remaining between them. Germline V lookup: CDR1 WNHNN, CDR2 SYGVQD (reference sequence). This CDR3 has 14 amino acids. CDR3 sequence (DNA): TGCGCCAGCAGTGATTGGGGTGTCGGCTACGAGCAGTACTTC. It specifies CASSDWGVGYEQYF.

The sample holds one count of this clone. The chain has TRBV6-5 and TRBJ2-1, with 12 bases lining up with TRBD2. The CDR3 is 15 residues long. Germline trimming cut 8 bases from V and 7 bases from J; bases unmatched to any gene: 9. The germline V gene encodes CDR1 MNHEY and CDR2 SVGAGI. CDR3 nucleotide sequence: TGTGCCAGCCCGATGACTAGCGGGAGTTATAATGAGCAGTTCTTC. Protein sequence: CASPMTSGSYNEQFF.

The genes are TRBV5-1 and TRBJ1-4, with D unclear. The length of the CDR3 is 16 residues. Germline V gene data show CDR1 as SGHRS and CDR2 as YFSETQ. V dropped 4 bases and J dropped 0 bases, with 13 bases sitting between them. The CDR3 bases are TGCGCCAGCAGCGAAATGTCCCCGGCAACTAATGAAAAACTGTTTTTT. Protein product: CASSEMSPATNEKLFF.

CDR3 protein: CASSFSAGELFF. Written as DNA, the CDR3 is TGTGCCAGCAGTTTTTCCGCCGGGGAGCTGTTTTTT. The chain uses TRBV12-3 or TRBV12-4 and TRBJ2-2; D is undetermined. The CDR3 has 12 amino acids. V was shortened by 3 bases and J by 6 bases, with 5 bases between the two germline ends.

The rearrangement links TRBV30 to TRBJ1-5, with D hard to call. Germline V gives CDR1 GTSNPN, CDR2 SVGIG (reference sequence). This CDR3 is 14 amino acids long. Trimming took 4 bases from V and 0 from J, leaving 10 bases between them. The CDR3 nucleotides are TGTGCCTGGAATGAGGGATATAGCAATCAGCCCCAGCATTTT. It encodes CAWNEGYSNQPQHF.

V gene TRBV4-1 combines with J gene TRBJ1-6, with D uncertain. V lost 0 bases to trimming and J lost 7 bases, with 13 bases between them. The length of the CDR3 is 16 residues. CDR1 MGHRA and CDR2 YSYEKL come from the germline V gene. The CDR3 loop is CASSQDLGLQNSPLHF. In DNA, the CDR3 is TGCGCCAGCAGCCAAGATCTAGGGTTACAAAATTCACCCCTCCACTTT.

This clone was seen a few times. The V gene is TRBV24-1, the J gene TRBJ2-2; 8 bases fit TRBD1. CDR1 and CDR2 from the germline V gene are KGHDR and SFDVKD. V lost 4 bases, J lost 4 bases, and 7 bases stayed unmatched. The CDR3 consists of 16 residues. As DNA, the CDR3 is TGTGCCACCAGTGAGACGACAGGGGCGAGCACCGGGGAGCTGTTTTTT. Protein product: CATSETTGASTGELFF.

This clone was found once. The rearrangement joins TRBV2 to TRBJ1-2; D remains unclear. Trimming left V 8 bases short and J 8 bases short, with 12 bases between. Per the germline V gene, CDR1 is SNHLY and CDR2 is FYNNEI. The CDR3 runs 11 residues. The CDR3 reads CASAINRGYTF. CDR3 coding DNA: TGTGCCAGCGCTATCAATCGCGGCTACACCTTC.

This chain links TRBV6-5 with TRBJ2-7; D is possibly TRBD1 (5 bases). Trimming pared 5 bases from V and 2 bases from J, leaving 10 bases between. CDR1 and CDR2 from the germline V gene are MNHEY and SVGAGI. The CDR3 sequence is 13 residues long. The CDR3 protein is CASSKDTTYEQYF. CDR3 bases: TGTGCCAGCAGTAAGGACACAACCTACGAGCAGTACTTC.

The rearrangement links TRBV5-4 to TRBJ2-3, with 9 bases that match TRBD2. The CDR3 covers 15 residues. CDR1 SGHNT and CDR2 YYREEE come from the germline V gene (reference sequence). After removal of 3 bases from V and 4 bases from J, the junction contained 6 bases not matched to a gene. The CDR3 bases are TGTGCCAGCAGCTGGGATAGCGGGAGCGCAGATACGCAGTATTTT. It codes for CASSWDSGSADTQYF.

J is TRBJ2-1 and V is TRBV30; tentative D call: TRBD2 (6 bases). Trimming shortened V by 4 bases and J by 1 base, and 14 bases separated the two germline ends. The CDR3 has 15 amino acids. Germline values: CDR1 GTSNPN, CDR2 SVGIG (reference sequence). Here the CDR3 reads CAWTRDSVSYNEQFF. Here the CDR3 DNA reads TGTGCCTGGACGCGGGACTCGGTGTCCTACAATGAGCAGTTCTTC.

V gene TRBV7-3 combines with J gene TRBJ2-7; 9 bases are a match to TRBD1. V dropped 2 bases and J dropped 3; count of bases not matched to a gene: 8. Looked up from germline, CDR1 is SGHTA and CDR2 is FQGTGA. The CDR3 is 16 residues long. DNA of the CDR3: TGTGCCAGCAGCTTAGATGGGACAGGGACGTTCTACGAGCAGTACTTC. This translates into CASSLDGTGTFYEQYF. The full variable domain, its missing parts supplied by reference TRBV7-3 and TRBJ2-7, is GAGVSQTPSNKVTEKGKYVELRCDPISGHTALYWYRQSLGQGPEFLIYFQGTGAADDSGLPNDRFFAVRPEGSVSTLKIQRTERGDSAVYLCASSLDGTGTFYEQYFGPGTRLTVT.

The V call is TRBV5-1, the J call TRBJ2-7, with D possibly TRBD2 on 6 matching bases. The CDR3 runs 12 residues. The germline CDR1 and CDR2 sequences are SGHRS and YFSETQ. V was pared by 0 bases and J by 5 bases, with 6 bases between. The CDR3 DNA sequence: TGCGCCAGCAGCTTGGGGAGGGACGAGCAGTACTTC. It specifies CASSLGRDEQYF. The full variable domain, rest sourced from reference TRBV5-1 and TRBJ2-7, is KAGVTQTPRYLIKTRGQQVTLSCSPISGHRSVSWYQQTPGQGLQFLFEYFSETQRNKGNFPGRFSGRQFSNSRSEMNVSTLELGDSALYLCASSLGRDEQYFGPGTRLTVT.

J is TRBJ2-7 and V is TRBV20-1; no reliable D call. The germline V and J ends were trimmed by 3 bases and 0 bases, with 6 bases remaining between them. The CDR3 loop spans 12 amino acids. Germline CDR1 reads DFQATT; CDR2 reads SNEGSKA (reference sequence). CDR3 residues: CSASLISYEQYF. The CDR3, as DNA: TGCAGTGCTAGTTTAATCTCCTACGAGCAGTACTTC.

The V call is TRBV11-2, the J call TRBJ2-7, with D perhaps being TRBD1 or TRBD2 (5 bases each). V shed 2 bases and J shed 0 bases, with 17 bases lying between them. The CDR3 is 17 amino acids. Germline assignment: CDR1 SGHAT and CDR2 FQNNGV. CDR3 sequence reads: CASSLNRDGASSYEQYF. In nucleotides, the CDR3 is TGTGCCAGCAGCTTAAACCGCGACGGGGCTAGCTCCTACGAGCAGTACTTC.

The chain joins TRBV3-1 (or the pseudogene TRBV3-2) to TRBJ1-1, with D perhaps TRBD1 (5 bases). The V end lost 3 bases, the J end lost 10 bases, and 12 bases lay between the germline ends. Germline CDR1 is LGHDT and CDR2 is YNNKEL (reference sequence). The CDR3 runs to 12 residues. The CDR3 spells CASSQYPGGAFF. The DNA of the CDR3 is TGTGCCAGCAGCCAGTACCCGGGGGGAGCTTTCTTT.

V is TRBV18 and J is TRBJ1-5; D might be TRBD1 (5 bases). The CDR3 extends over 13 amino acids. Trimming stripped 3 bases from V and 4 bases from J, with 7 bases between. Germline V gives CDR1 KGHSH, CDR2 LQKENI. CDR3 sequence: CASSPGRNQPQHF. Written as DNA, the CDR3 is TGTGCCAGCTCACCGGGACGTAATCAGCCCCAGCATTTT. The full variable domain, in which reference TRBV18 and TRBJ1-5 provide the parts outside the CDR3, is NAGVMQNPRHLVRRRGQEARLRCSPMKGHSHVYWYRQLPEEGLKFMVYLQKENIIDESGMPKERFSAEFPKEGPSILRIQQVVRGDSAAYFCASSPGRNQPQHFGDGTRLSIL.

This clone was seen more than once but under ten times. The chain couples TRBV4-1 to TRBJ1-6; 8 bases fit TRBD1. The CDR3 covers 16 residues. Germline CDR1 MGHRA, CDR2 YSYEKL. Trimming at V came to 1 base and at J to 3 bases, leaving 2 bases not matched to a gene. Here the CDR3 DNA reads TGCGCCAGCAGCCAAGGACAGGGGAACTATAATTCACCCCTCCACTTT. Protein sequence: CASSQGQGNYNSPLHF.

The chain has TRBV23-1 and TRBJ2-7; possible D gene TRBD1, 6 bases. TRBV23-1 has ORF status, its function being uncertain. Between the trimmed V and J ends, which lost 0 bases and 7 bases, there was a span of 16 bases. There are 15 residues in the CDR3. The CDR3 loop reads CASSQSNRVLREQYF. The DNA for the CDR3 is TGCGCCAGCAGTCAATCCAACAGGGTATTGCGAGAGCAGTACTTC.

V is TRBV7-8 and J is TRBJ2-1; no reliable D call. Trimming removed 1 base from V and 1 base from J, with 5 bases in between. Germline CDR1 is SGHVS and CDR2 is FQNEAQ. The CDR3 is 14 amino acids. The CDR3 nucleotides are TGTGCCAGCAGCTTAGAATTTTCCTACAATGAGCAGTTCTTC. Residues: CASSLEFSYNEQFF.

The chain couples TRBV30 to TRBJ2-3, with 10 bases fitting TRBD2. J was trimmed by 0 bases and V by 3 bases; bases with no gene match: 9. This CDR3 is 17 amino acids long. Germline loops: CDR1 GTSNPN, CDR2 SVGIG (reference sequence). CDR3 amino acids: CAWRGASGSLSTDTQYF. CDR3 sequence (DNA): TGTGCCTGGAGAGGGGCTAGCGGGAGCCTAAGCACAGATACGCAGTATTTT.